This TCR beta chain was identified during a study of shared clonotypes between healthy human individuals. Here immunoSEQ multiplex PCR was the method, and the copy in TCRdb shows in-frame clones only, minus some. Of about 2.1 million clones in the sample, over 85% were seen once. Germline CDR1 and CDR2: SGHDT and YYEEEE. V was clipped by 0 bases and J by 2 bases, with 9 bases between them. The CDR3 has 15 amino acids. The naive CD8 subset, CD45RO-negative cells positively selected for CCR7, excluded terminally differentiated effector memory CD45RA+ cells. Sample: naive CD8+ T cells from PBMCs. This TCR derives from a man aged 18 to 35 in good health. Some clones in this sample may be carry-over from other donors' samples. The rearrangement joins TRBV5-6 to TRBJ2-1; tentatively, D is TRBD1 (5 bases). This CDR3 reads CASSLDRWPYNEQFF. CDR3 DNA: TGTGCCAGCAGCTTGGACAGGTGGCCCTACAATGAGCAGTTCTTC. Drawing the rest from reference TRBV5-6 and TRBJ2-1, the complete variable domain is DAGVTQSPTHLIKTRGQQVTLRCSPKSGHDTVSWYQQALGQGPQFIFQYYEEEERQRGNFPDRFSGHQFPNYSSELNVNALLLGDSALYLCASSLDRWPYNEQFFGPGTRLTVL.